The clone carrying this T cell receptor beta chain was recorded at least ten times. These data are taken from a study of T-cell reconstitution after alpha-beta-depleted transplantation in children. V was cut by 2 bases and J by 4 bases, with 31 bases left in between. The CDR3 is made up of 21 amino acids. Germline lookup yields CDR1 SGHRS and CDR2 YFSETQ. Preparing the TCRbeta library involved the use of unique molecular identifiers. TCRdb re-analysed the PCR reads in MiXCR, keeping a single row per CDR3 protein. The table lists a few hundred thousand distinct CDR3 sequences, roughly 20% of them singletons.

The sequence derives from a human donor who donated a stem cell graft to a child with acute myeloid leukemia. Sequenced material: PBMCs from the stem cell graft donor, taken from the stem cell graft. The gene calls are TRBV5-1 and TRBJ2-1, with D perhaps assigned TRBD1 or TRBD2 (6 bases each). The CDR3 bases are TGCGCCAGCAGCTTTTCGATATCCGTTCTCGGGCAGGGGAGGCCTTACAATGAGCAGTTCTTC. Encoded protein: CASSFSISVLGQGRPYNEQFF.